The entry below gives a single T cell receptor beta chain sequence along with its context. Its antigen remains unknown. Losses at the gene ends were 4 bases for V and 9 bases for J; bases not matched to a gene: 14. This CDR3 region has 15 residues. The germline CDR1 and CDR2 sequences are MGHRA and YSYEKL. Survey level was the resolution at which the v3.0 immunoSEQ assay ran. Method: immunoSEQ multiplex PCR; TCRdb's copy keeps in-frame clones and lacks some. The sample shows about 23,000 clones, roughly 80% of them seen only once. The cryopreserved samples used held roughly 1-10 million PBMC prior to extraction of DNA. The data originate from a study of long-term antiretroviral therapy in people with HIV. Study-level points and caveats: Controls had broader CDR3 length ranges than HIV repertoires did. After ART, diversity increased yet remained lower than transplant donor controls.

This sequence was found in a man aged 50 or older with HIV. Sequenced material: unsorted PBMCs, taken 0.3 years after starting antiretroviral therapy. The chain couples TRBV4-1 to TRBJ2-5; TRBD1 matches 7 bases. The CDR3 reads CASSLRDSGRSAQYF. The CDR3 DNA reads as TGCGCCAGCAGCCTAAGGGACAGTGGCCGGTCGGCCCAGTACTTC.